What follows are 27 T cell receptor beta chains derived from one specimen sequenced in a study of T-cell reconstitution after alpha-beta-depleted transplantation in children. Construction of the TCRbeta library involved unique molecular identifiers. TCRdb re-analysed the PCR reads in MiXCR, keeping a single row per CDR3 protein. The sample yields approximately 240,000 distinct CDR3 sequences, roughly a tenth seen once. This specimen was PBMCs from the stem cell graft donor, taken from the stem cell graft. These TCRs come from a human donor who donated a stem cell graft to a child with acute lymphoblastic leukemia.

The table lists this clonotype with many counts. The gene calls are TRBV6-5 and TRBJ1-2; a possible D gene is TRBD1 (5 bases). Germline loops: CDR1 MNHEY, CDR2 SVGAGI. The length of the CDR3 is 14 residues. Trimming took 0 bases from V and 5 from J, leaving 10 bases between them. CDR3 sequence: CASSYSGQGYGYTF. The CDR3 bases are TGTGCCAGCAGTTACTCGGGCCAGGGTTATGGCTACACCTTC.

The chain links TRBV20-1 to TRBJ2-5; 11 nucleotides align to TRBD2. This CDR3 has 14 amino acids. Looked up from germline, CDR1 is DFQATT and CDR2 is SNEGSKA (reference sequence). With V trimmed by 7 bases and J by 1 base, 5 bases remained unmatched. The CDR3 region is CSGLLAGVQETQYF. The CDR3 coding sequence is TGCAGTGGCCTACTAGCGGGGGTCCAAGAGACCCAGTACTTC.

V gene TRBV4-3 combines with J gene TRBJ1-4; D is perhaps TRBD1 (5 bases). Trimming pared 6 bases from V and 3 bases from J, leaving 14 bases between. Per germline, CDR1 LGHNA and CDR2 YSLEER. The CDR3 sequence is 15 residues long. The CDR3 DNA is TGCGCCAGCAGGCTGCTCGGGGGGGCTAATGAAAAACTGTTTTTT. Translating it yields CASRLLGGANEKLFF.

V gene TRBV11-3 combines with J gene TRBJ2-5, with D possibly matching TRBD2 (6 bases). The length of the CDR3 is 15 residues. Germline V gene lookup returns CDR1 SGHNT and CDR2 YENEEA. Trimming left V 5 bases short and J 5 bases short, with 18 bases between. CDR3 sequence: CASSPDGVSGETQYF. CDR3 nucleotides: TGTGCCAGCAGCCCGGATGGGGTGAGCGGGGAGACCCAGTACTTC.

Ten or more counts support this clonotype. The rearrangement links TRBV20-1 to TRBJ2-3, with TRBD2 matching 14 bases. The CDR3 runs 16 residues. CDR1 and CDR2 (germline): DFQATT, SNEGSKA (reference sequence). Trimming cost V 2 bases and J 6 bases; bases outside gene matches: 7. The CDR3 reads CSARKLWTSGGDTQYF. In DNA, the CDR3 is TGCAGTGCTAGAAAATTATGGACTAGCGGGGGGGATACGCAGTATTTT.

This clonotype was detected ten times or more. The V and J genes are TRBV3-1 and TRBJ1-2; D is ambiguous. Trimming stripped 0 bases from V and 2 bases from J, with 7 bases between. CDR1 is LGHDT, CDR2 YNNKEL, per germline (reference sequence). The CDR3 length is 14 residues. CDR3 in amino acids: CASSQDQNNYGYTF. CDR3 DNA: TGTGCCAGCAGCCAAGACCAGAACAACTATGGCTACACCTTC.

This clonotype was seen many times. At one end, the junction sequence differs from germline, possibly due to a read error. The J gene is TRBJ1-2, the V gene TRBV20-1; possible D gene TRBD1, 6 bases. The V gene's germline CDR1 is DFQATT and CDR2 SNEGSKA (reference sequence). This CDR3 has 15 residues. The CDR3 spells CSARDRTGLPTSLPF. The CDR3 DNA sequence: TGCAGTGCTAGAGATCGAACAGGGCTACCAACTTCACTCCCCTTC.

A few counts support this clonotype. This chain joins TRBV10-3 and TRBJ1-5, with TRBD1 as a possible D gene (5 bases). Trimming took 0 bases from V and 2 from J, leaving 14 bases between them. The germline CDR1 and CDR2 sequences are ENHRY and SYGVKD. There are 17 residues in the CDR3. Written as DNA, the CDR3 is TGTGCCATCAGTGAGTCGAGGGGCCCGGGGGGCAATCAGCCCCAGCATTTT. Amino acid sequence: CAISESRGPGGNQPQHF.

The sample holds a few counts of this clonotype. This chain uses TRBV11-1 with TRBJ2-3, with 10 bases fitting TRBD2. Trimming took 5 bases from V and 1 from J; bases not matched to a gene: 6. Germline-derived CDR1 and CDR2 are SGHAT and FQDESV (reference sequence). The CDR3 is 16 residues long. CDR3: CASSGLAADGTDTQYF. The CDR3 DNA reads TGTGCCAGCAGCGGACTAGCGGCCGACGGCACAGATACGCAGTATTTT.

CDR3 in DNA: TGTGCCAGCAGTTTAGTCTGGGGGCAGGGTGGCTACACCTTC. Translating it yields CASSLVWGQGGYTF. The V gene is TRBV12-3 or TRBV12-4, the J gene TRBJ1-2; TRBD1 might be the D (6 bases). The CDR3 loop spans 14 amino acids. V lost 1 base and J lost 7, with 13 bases in between.

This clonotype came up many times. The chain joins TRBV5-1 to TRBJ1-1; 8 bases match TRBD1. Trimming cost V 4 bases and J 2 bases; bases outside gene matches: 4. Germline lookup yields CDR1 SGHRS and CDR2 YFSETQ. The CDR3 sequence is 14 residues long. CDR3 DNA: TGCGCCAGCAGCCTACAGGGGGTCAACACTGAAGCTTTCTTT. This translates into CASSLQGVNTEAFF.

The J gene is TRBJ2-7, the V gene TRBV7-2, with unresolved D. V was pared by 5 bases and J by 6 bases, with 11 bases between. The CDR3 has 12 amino acids. The germline CDR1 and CDR2 sequences are SGHTA and FQGNSA. The CDR3, as DNA: TGTGCCAGCAGCCCTAACGTGCCCGAGCAGTACTTC. Translating gives CASSPNVPEQYF.

This clonotype was counted a few times. The chain combines TRBV5-1 with TRBJ1-1; no firm D call. The CDR3 is 14 residues long. V gave up 4 bases and J gave up 4 bases, with 14 bases separating them. Germline CDR1 is SGHRS and CDR2 is YFSETQ. Here the CDR3 reads CASSEGTEATEAFF. Here the CDR3 DNA reads TGCGCCAGCAGCGAAGGAACAGAGGCCACTGAAGCTTTCTTT.

CDR3 residues: CASSQDLVGGGDNEQFF. CDR3 in DNA: TGTGCCAGCAGCCAAGATTTGGTAGGGGGGGGGGACAATGAGCAGTTCTTC. This chain uses TRBV4-2 with TRBJ2-1; D perhaps matches TRBD2 (7 bases). The length of the CDR3 is 17 residues. V lost 0 bases, J lost 5 bases, and 17 bases lay in between. CDR1 LGHNA and CDR2 YNFKEQ come from the germline V gene.

Ten or more counts support this clonotype. V is TRBV7-9 and J is TRBJ1-2; TRBD1 is a possible D gene (5 bases). Germline V gene data show CDR1 as SEHNR and CDR2 as FQNEAQ (reference sequence). The CDR3 runs to 13 residues. The germline V and J ends were trimmed by 3 bases and 6 bases, with 11 bases remaining between them. Here the CDR3 reads CASSLDNFDGYTF. The CDR3 coding sequence is TGTGCCAGCAGCTTGGACAACTTCGATGGCTACACCTTC. The full variable domain, completed using reference TRBV7-9 and TRBJ1-2, is DTGVSQNPRHKITKRGQNVTFRCDPISEHNRLYWYRQTLGQGPEFLTYFQNEAQLEKSRLLSDRFSAERPKGSFSTLEIQRTEQGDSAMYLCASSLDNFDGYTFGSGTRLTVV.

This clonotype has ten or more counts. The chain combines TRBV12-3 or TRBV12-4 with TRBJ1-2, with D hard to call. The CDR3 runs 16 residues. V was pared by 7 bases and J by 7 bases, with 25 bases between. CDR3: CASIAGTDAGLGGYTF. The CDR3 nucleotides read TGTGCCAGCATCGCCGGCACGGACGCGGGTTTGGGTGGCTACACCTTC.

This clonotype was recorded at least ten times. V and J are TRBV5-1 and TRBJ1-1, with D unresolved. Germline V lookup: CDR1 SGHRS, CDR2 YFSETQ. V lost 1 base and J lost 1, with 5 bases in between. The CDR3 consists of 13 residues. CDR3 region: CASSLTRNTEAFF. The CDR3 DNA reads TGCGCCAGCAGCTTGACCAGGAACACTGAAGCTTTCTTT.

This clonotype was detected a few times. The chain carries TRBV27 and TRBJ2-2, with 11 nucleotides matching TRBD1. The V gene end was trimmed by 8 bases and the J gene end by 6 bases; junction bases not matched to a gene: 2. From germline, CDR1 is MNHEY and CDR2 SMNVEV (reference sequence). This CDR3 contains 13 residues. For the CDR3, the DNA is TGTGCCAGCCAGGACAGGGGGCCCGGGGAGCTGTTTTTT. This encodes CASQDRGPGELFF.

The V gene is TRBV11-2, the J gene TRBJ1-4; D may be TRBD1 (5 bases). Germline-derived CDR1 and CDR2 are SGHAT and FQNNGV. Trimming cost V 3 bases and J 8 bases, with 22 bases left between them. This CDR3 has 17 amino acids. CDR3 sequence (DNA): TGTGCCAGCAGCTTCCATTGGGCTCGGCAGGGTGGAGAAAAACTGTTTTTT. Translation gives CASSFHWARQGGEKLFF.

This clonotype was picked up many times. This chain uses TRBV5-1 with TRBJ2-7; a weak D match, TRBD2 (5 bases). Germline V CDR1 and CDR2: SGHRS, YFSETQ. V shed 5 bases and J shed 0 bases, with 15 bases lying between them. There are 15 residues in the CDR3. CDR3 sequence (DNA): TGCGCCAGCAGTCGGACTCTGACTAACTCCTACGAGCAGTACTTC. Translation gives CASSRTLTNSYEQYF.

Here the CDR3 DNA reads TGTGCCAGCTCACCACCATCTCAGAACACCGGGGAGCTGTTTTTT. It codes for CASSPPSQNTGELFF. The gene calls are TRBV18 and TRBJ2-2; D remains ambiguous. This CDR3 spans 15 amino acids. CDR1 and CDR2 (germline): KGHSH, LQKENI. Trimming took 0 bases from V and 1 from J, leaving 6 bases between them.

This clonotype turned up a few times. The chain joins TRBV2 to TRBJ1-1; 9 positions match TRBD1. Germline V gene data show CDR1 as SNHLY and CDR2 as FYNNEI. Trimming cost V 6 bases and J 4 bases; bases outside gene matches: 6. This CDR3 is 14 amino acids long. CDR3 nucleotide sequence: TGTGCCAGCAGAGGACAGGGGAAATTCACTGAAGCTTTCTTT. As protein: CASRGQGKFTEAFF.

This clonotype was picked up many times. This chain joins TRBV7-8 and TRBJ2-2; D is ambiguous. The CDR3 covers 12 residues. The V end was cut by 3 bases, the J end by 8 bases, with 7 bases between. Germline CDR1 and CDR2: SGHVS and FQNEAQ. The CDR3 bases are TGTGCCAGCAGCTTTTTCTCTGGGGAGCTGTTTTTT. This encodes CASSFFSGELFF.

This chain joins TRBV19 and TRBJ2-7, with 7 positions matching TRBD1. V lost 0 bases and J lost 3; bases outside the gene matches: 5. Germline CDR1 and CDR2: LNHDA and SQIVND (reference sequence). The CDR3 contains 15 residues. The CDR3: CASSIETGNYYEQYF. The CDR3 DNA is TGTGCCAGTAGTATAGAGACAGGGAACTACTACGAGCAGTACTTC.

This clonotype was counted only a few times. J is TRBJ2-1 and V is TRBV7-9; 10 bases fit TRBD2. Per germline, CDR1 SEHNR and CDR2 FQNEAQ (reference sequence). V trimming: 4 bases; J trimming: 3 bases; junction bases outside the gene matches: 9. This CDR3 spans 17 amino acids. CDR3 nucleotides: TGTGCCAGCAGCTCCTACTGGACTAGCGGAGACTACAATGAGCAGTTCTTC. Translated: CASSSYWTSGDYNEQFF. Full variable domain (outside the CDR3, taken from reference TRBV7-9 and TRBJ2-1): DTGVSQNPRHKITKRGQNVTFRCDPISEHNRLYWYRQTLGQGPEFLTYFQNEAQLEKSRLLSDRFSAERPKGSFSTLEIQRTEQGDSAMYLCASSSYWTSGDYNEQFFGPGTRLTVL.

The rearrangement joins TRBV4-3 to TRBJ1-2; possibly TRBD1 for D (6 bases). Germline V lookup: CDR1 LGHNA, CDR2 YSLEER. This CDR3 region has 18 residues. V was trimmed by 1 base and J by 4 bases, leaving 22 bases between them. DNA of the CDR3: TGCGCCAGCAGCCAAGGGGGGGCAGGGGAATCGGGCCTCTATGGCTACACCTTC. Its protein is CASSQGGAGESGLYGYTF.

In its sample, this clonotype was seen many times. V usage is TRBV5-1 and J usage is TRBJ2-2; TRBD1 matches 7 bases. This CDR3 has 16 residues. Germline lookup yields CDR1 SGHRS and CDR2 YFSETQ. The J segment lost 2 bases and the V segment lost 2 bases, leaving 6 bases of the junction unmatched. The CDR3 DNA sequence: TGCGCCAGCAGCTTCGACAGGGTCACCAACACCGGGGAGCTGTTTTTT. Translated, it gives CASSFDRVTNTGELFF.